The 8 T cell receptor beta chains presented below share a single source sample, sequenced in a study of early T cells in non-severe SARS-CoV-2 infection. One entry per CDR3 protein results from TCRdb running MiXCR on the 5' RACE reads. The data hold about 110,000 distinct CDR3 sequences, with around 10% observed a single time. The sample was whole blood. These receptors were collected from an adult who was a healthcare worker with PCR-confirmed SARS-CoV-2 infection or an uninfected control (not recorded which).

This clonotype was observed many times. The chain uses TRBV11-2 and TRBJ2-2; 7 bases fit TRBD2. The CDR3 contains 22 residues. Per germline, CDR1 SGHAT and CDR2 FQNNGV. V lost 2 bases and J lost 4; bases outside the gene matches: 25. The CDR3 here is CASSLFSLGAGKGLRVTGELFF. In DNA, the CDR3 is TGTGCCAGCAGCTTATTCTCCCTCGGAGCGGGAAAAGGTTTGAGGGTCACCGGGGAGCTGTTTTTT. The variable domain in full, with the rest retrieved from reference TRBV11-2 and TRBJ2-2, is EAGVAQSPRYKIIEKRQSVAFWCNPISGHATLYWYQQILGQGPKLLIQFQNNGVVDDSQLPKDRFSAERLKGVDSTLKIQPAKLEDSAVYLCASSLFSLGAGKGLRVTGELFFGEGSRLTVL.

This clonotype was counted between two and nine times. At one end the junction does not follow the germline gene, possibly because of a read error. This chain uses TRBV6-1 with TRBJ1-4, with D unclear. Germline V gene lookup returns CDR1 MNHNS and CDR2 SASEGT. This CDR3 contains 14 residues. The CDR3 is CASREEYRSEKLFF. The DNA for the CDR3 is TGTGCCAGCAGAGAAGAGTATAGAAGTGAAAAACTGTTTTTT.

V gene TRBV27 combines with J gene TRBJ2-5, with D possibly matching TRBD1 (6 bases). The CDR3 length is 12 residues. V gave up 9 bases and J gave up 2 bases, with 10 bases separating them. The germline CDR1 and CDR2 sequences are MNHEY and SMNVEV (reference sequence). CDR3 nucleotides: TGTGCCAGGGGGGCAGGACAAGAGACCCAGTACTTC. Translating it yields CARGAGQETQYF.

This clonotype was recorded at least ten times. Here the CDR3 DNA reads TGCGCCAGCAGCCCGATTACAGGGGCTTCTGGGGCCAACGTCCTGACTTTC. This codes for CASSPITGASGANVLTF. The chain couples TRBV5-1 to TRBJ2-6; 7 nucleotides agree with TRBD1. Germline CDR1 is SGHRS and CDR2 is YFSETQ. This CDR3 comprises 17 residues. V shed 4 bases and J 1 base; nucleotides not matched to a gene: 8.

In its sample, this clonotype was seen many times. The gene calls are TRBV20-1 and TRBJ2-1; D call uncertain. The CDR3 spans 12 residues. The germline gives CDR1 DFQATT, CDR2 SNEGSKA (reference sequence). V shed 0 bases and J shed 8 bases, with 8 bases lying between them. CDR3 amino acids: CSARDRAHEQFF. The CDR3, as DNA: TGCAGTGCTAGAGATCGAGCCCATGAGCAGTTCTTC.

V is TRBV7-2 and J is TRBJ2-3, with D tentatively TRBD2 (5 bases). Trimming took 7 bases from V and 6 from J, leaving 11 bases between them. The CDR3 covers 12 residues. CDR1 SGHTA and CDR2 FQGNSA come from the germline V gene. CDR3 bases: TGTGCCAGCACCCCCACGGGGGATACGCAGTATTTT. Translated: CASTPTGDTQYF.

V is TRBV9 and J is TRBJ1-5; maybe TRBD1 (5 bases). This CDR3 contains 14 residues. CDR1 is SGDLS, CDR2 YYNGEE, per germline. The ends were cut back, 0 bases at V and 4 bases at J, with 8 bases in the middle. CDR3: CASSVVRENQPQHF. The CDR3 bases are TGTGCCAGCAGCGTAGTCAGGGAGAATCAGCCCCAGCATTTT.

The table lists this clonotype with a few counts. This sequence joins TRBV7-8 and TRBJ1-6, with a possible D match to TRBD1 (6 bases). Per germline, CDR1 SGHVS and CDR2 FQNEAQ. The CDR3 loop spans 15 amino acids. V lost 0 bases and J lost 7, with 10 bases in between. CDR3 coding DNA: TGTGCCAGCAGCTTAGCTCCAGGGGTCAATTCACCCCTCCACTTT. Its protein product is CASSLAPGVNSPLHF.